The clone carrying this T cell receptor (beta chain) has only one observation. What it binds is unknown. V was pared by 5 bases and J by 6 bases, with 20 bases between. Germline loops: CDR1 SGHTA, CDR2 FQGTGA. This CDR3 comprises 15 residues. The entry originates in a study of vaccination effects on CD4 cells after COVID-19. Overall study results and limits: There was marked clonal contraction among infection- and vaccine-induced clones late after vaccination.

Antigen-specific CD4+ T cell clonotypes were called by their expansion after viral peptide-pool culture in ViraFEST. Isolation of CD4+ T cells took place after 10 days of culture. The person was diagnosed with PCR-confirmed SARS-CoV-2 infection between March and December 2020. Generated by immunoSEQ multiplex PCR, the TCRdb table keeps only in-frame clones and is missing some. The data show under 65,000 clones, approximately 73% seen once. Sequencing used CD4+ T cells from PBMCs cultured with HIV peptides, obtained before COVID-19 vaccination. Stated subset: HIV-1 Nef peptide pool negative control/reference culture. The rearrangement uses TRBV7-3 and TRBJ2-7; possibly TRBD1 or TRBD2 for D (6 bases each). The TCR was taken from a human donor who had a prior SARS-CoV-2 infection. The CDR3 nucleotides read TGTGCCAGCAGCCGGAGGGGGGCGCCGGTCCCCGAGCAGTACTTC. Translation: CASSRRGAPVPEQYF.